The clone carrying this TCR beta chain was recorded only once. Per the germline V gene, CDR1 is ENHRY and CDR2 is SYGVKD. The ends were cut back, 5 bases at V and 3 bases at J, with 17 bases in the middle. This CDR3 has 16 amino acids. The entry originates in a study of T cell responses to AZD1222 COVID-19 vaccine. Profiling relied on immunoSEQ multiplex PCR, and the TCRdb table lists in-frame clones only, not all of them. The table has 130,000 to 150,000 clones, approximately 90% seen once. The starting material was peripheral blood, obtained on day 0 of AZD1222 vaccination. This chain joins TRBV10-3 and TRBJ1-5; D possibly corresponds to TRBD1 (6 bases). This clonotype was sampled from an adult in good health. The CDR3 here is CAISKQGLDPNQPQHF. The CDR3 nucleotides read TGTGCCATCAGTAAACAGGGTTTGGACCCCAATCAGCCCCAGCATTTT.